These 15 T cell receptor beta chains were all obtained from the same sample, sequenced in a study of T-cell reconstitution after alpha-beta-depleted transplantation in children. A library of TCRbeta sequences, prepared with unique molecular identifiers, was generated. Each CDR3 protein is one row after TCRdb ran MiXCR on the PCR reads. The profile shows 500,000 or so distinct CDR3 sequences, about 31% of them singletons. The sample in question was PBMCs from the stem cell graft donor, obtained from the stem cell graft. Receptors originate from a human donor who donated a stem cell graft to a child with aplastic anemia.

This sequence joins TRBV7-9 and TRBJ2-5, with 7 bases identical to TRBD1. With V trimmed by 5 bases and J by 2 bases, 11 bases remained unmatched. CDR3 length: 16 residues. Germline V gene lookup returns CDR1 SEHNR and CDR2 FQNEAQ (reference sequence). Here the CDR3 reads CASSQGPQGIQETQYF. The CDR3 nucleotides read TGTGCCAGCAGCCAGGGCCCACAGGGGATACAAGAGACCCAGTACTTC.

A few counts support this clonotype. The V call is TRBV7-3, the J call TRBJ1-2; 8 nucleotides match TRBD1. Germline loops: CDR1 SGHTA, CDR2 FQGTGA. Trimming at V came to 5 bases and at J to 7 bases, leaving 12 bases not matched to a gene. The CDR3 loop spans 15 amino acids. The CDR3 sequence is CASSPDADRGSGYTF. The DNA of the CDR3 is TGTGCCAGCAGCCCGGACGCCGACAGGGGCTCTGGCTACACCTTC.

This clonotype occurred a few times. The chain carries TRBV4-2 and TRBJ2-1; D might be TRBD1 or TRBD2, each matching 6 bases. With 3 bases removed from V and 4 bases from J, the gap between germline ends came to 16 bases. The CDR3 is made up of 16 amino acids. CDR1 and CDR2 from the germline V gene are LGHNA and YNFKEQ. The CDR3 nucleotides read TGTGCCAGCAGCCAGGCCGCCGGGGGCTCGTACAATGAGCAGTTCTTC. This encodes CASSQAAGGSYNEQFF.

This clonotype was counted between two and nine times. This chain links TRBV11-2 with TRBJ2-1; 8 bases are a match to TRBD1. The junction had 16 bases not matched to a gene; V was cut back by 6 bases and J by 0 bases. The CDR3 runs to 19 residues. CDR1 is SGHAT and CDR2 is FQNNGV in the germline V gene. The CDR3 spells CASSQTGGPSQSSYNEQFF. CDR3 nucleotide sequence: TGTGCCAGCAGTCAAACAGGGGGACCTTCCCAAAGCTCCTACAATGAGCAGTTCTTC.

This clonotype has more than one count but fewer than ten. CDR3 sequence reads: CARSLEGRAPYEQYV. In DNA, the CDR3 is TGTGCCAGAAGCTTGGAGGGCAGGGCCCCCTACGAGCAGTACGTC. The chain joins TRBV5-3 to TRBJ2-7, with a weak D call TRBD1 (5 bases). TRBV5-3 is marked as an open reading frame, function uncertain. The V gene lost 0 bases and the J gene lost 2 bases, with 12 bases spanning the gap. CDR3 size: 15 residues.

This chain joins TRBV14 and TRBJ1-3; D not resolved. Trimming took 0 bases from V and 2 from J, leaving 8 bases between them. The CDR3 extends over 15 amino acids. The germline CDR1 and CDR2 sequences are SGHDN and FVKESK. The CDR3 region has the DNA TGTGCCAGCAGCCAAGACTACGGGGCTGGAAACACCATATATTTT. This encodes CASSQDYGAGNTIYF.

The rearrangement joins TRBV21-1 to TRBJ2-2; the table names TRBD1, a call not compared with the DNA. TRBV21-1 is listed as a pseudogene. This CDR3 region has 18 residues. CDR3 DNA sequence: TGTGCCAGCAGCAACCATAAAAGACAGGTTTGGAGTACCGGGGAGCTGTTTTTT. Residues: CASSNHKRQVWSTGELFF.

This clonotype was seen a few times. This rearrangement joins TRBV7-2 to TRBJ2-1, with TRBD1 matching over 10 bases. Trimming cost V 8 bases and J 7 bases; bases outside gene matches: 14. CDR1 SGHTA and CDR2 FQGNSA come from the germline V gene. There are 16 residues in the CDR3. CDR3 DNA: TGTGCCAGCCAAACCGATTGGGGGACAGGGGTGAATGAGCAGTTCTTC. Protein sequence: CASQTDWGTGVNEQFF.

V gene TRBV28 combines with J gene TRBJ1-5; maybe TRBD1 (5 bases). CDR3 length: 16 residues. Germline CDR1 is MDHEN and CDR2 is SYDVKM. The V end was cut by 2 bases, the J end by 2 bases, with 13 bases between. CDR3 bases: TGTGCCAGCAGTTTAGCGGGACCCTATGGCAATCAGCCCCAGCATTTT. Residues: CASSLAGPYGNQPQHF.

The chain joins TRBV19 to TRBJ1-5; no clear D gene. The germline CDR1 and CDR2 sequences are LNHDA and SQIVND (reference sequence). Trimming took off 5 bases at V and 4 bases at J, with 6 bases between the two ends. CDR3 length equals 12 residues. The CDR3 region has the DNA TGTGCCAGTAGTCAACAGAATCAGCCCCAGCATTTT. Residues: CASSQQNQPQHF.

This sequence joins TRBV29-1 and TRBJ1-1; TRBD1 is a possible D gene (5 bases). Germline CDR1 reads SQVTM; CDR2 reads ANQGSEA. The V end was cut by 3 bases, the J end by 1 base, with 12 bases between. The CDR3 extends over 14 amino acids. The CDR3 loop is CSVDRVLSNTEAFF. CDR3 sequence (DNA): TGCAGCGTTGACAGGGTACTCTCGAACACTGAAGCTTTCTTT.

This clonotype was seen once. The V and J genes are TRBV7-9 and TRBJ2-1, with 9 nucleotides matching TRBD2. Trimming cost V 3 bases and J 9 bases; bases outside gene matches: 9. This CDR3 has 15 residues. CDR1 and CDR2 from the germline V gene are SEHNR and FQNEAQ (reference sequence). CDR3 in amino acids: CASSFSGLAIGEQFF. The DNA for the CDR3 is TGTGCCAGCAGCTTTTCTGGACTAGCGATCGGTGAGCAGTTCTTC. Full variable domain (rest looked up from reference TRBV7-9 and TRBJ2-1): DTGVSQNPRHKITKRGQNVTFRCDPISEHNRLYWYRQTLGQGPEFLTYFQNEAQLEKSRLLSDRFSAERPKGSFSTLEIQRTEQGDSAMYLCASSFSGLAIGEQFFGPGTRLTVL.

This sequence joins TRBV12-3 or TRBV12-4 and TRBJ2-1, with a weak D call TRBD2 (6 bases). Trimming pared 7 bases from V and 9 bases from J, leaving 22 bases between. This CDR3 comprises 15 residues. The CDR3 nucleotides are TGTGCCAGCACCTCACCAAGGCGGGACCTAACTGAGCAGTTCTTC. Protein product: CASTSPRRDLTEQFF.

This clonotype was recorded at least ten times. This chain links TRBV28 with TRBJ2-2; 15 positions match TRBD2. This CDR3 contains 22 residues. The ends lost 4 bases at V and 4 bases at J; junction bases unmatched: 19. CDR1 is MDHEN, CDR2 SYDVKM, per germline. Written as DNA, the CDR3 is TGTGCCAGCAGTTCCCACTCCCACAAAGGACTAGCGGGAGGGCTTGGCACCGGGGAGCTGTTTTTT. This codes for CASSSHSHKGLAGGLGTGELFF.

The rearrangement uses TRBV15 and TRBJ1-2, with 10 bases identical to TRBD1. The ends lost 4 bases at V and 6 bases at J; junction bases unmatched: 8. Per germline, CDR1 LNHNV and CDR2 YYDKDF (reference sequence). The CDR3 has 15 residues. CDR3: CATSIKVGTGDGYTF. CDR3 sequence (DNA): TGTGCCACCAGCATTAAAGTTGGGACAGGGGATGGCTACACCTTC.